These T cell receptor beta chains were read from a single sample in a study of blood T cell repertoires in COVID-19. The table came from immunoSEQ multiplex PCR; TCRdb's copy has only in-frame clones and leaves some out. The top ten hold roughly 29% of the sample, which has roughly 100,000 clones, around four fifths seen once. Sequences were obtained from peripheral blood. Receptor source: a man aged 60-69 years with acute or convalescent COVID-19. Both conserved end residues are part of each CDR3. The D gene is left open where the match is weak. Rows may omit the clone size; those that give it use once, few, many or a size class.

abundance: -; v_gene: TRBV5-4; j_gene: TRBJ1-4; d_gene: -; CDR3nt: TGTGCCAGCAGCTTGGGGCAGGGAATAGGTGAAAAACTGTTTTTT; CDR3aa: CASSLGQGIGEKLFF
abundance: -; v_gene: TRBV5-8; j_gene: TRBJ1-4; d_gene: TRBD1; CDR3nt: TGTGCCAGCAGGGGGGACAGGGCCATTGAAAAACTGTTTTTT; CDR3aa: CASRGDRAIEKLFF
abundance: -; v_gene: TRBV30; j_gene: TRBJ2-1; d_gene: TRBD2; CDR3nt: TGTGCCTGGAGTGTCATGGGACTAGCGGGACAACGGCAGTTCTTC; CDR3aa: CAWSVMGLAGQRQFF
abundance: -; v_gene: TRBV28; j_gene: TRBJ1-2; d_gene: -; CDR3nt: TGTGCCAGTTCCACATACTATGGCTACACCTTC; CDR3aa: CASSTYYGYTF
abundance: -; v_gene: TRBV2; j_gene: TRBJ2-1; d_gene: -; CDR3nt: TGTGCCAGCAGTGATCGGGGAAATGAGCAGTTCTTC; CDR3aa: CASSDRGNEQFF
abundance: -; v_gene: TRBV24-1; j_gene: TRBJ2-3; d_gene: TRBD2; CDR3nt: TGTGCCACCAGTGATCCAGGGCCAAGGGCTAGCGGGAGGAATACGCAGTATTTT; CDR3aa: CATSDPGPRASGRNTQYF
abundance: -; v_gene: TRBV11-2; j_gene: TRBJ1-6; d_gene: -; CDR3nt: TGTGCCAGCAGCTCCCGAACAGGGAATTTGTCACCCCTCCACTTT; CDR3aa: CASSSRTGNLSPLHF
abundance: few; v_gene: TRBV5-1; j_gene: TRBJ2-7; d_gene: TRBD1; CDR3nt: TGCGCCAGCAGCTTGGTCATAGCAGGGGGATCCTACGAGCAGTACTTC; CDR3aa: CASSLVIAGGSYEQYF
abundance: few; v_gene: TRBV27; j_gene: TRBJ1-1; d_gene: TRBD1; CDR3nt: TGTGCCAGCACATCCCGGGACAGGGGGTTAGCCACTGAAGCTTTCTTT; CDR3aa: CASTSRDRGLATEAFF
abundance: -; v_gene: TRBV11-2; j_gene: TRBJ2-1; d_gene: -; CDR3nt: TGTGCCAGCAGCTCTTTAGCGGTAATTTACAATGAGCAGTTCTTC; CDR3aa: CASSSLAVIYNEQFF
abundance: -; v_gene: TRBV18; j_gene: TRBJ2-7; d_gene: TRBD2; CDR3nt: TGTGCCAGCTCACCTGCTTATACAGGCGGGAGCTCCTACGAGCAGTACTTC; CDR3aa: CASSPAYTGGSSYEQYF
abundance: -; v_gene: TRBV28; j_gene: TRBJ1-2; d_gene: -; CDR3nt: TGTGCCACTACCAAGCCATTTAATGGCTACACCTTC; CDR3aa: CATTKPFNGYTF
abundance: -; v_gene: TRBV3-1/TRBV3-2; j_gene: TRBJ2-7; d_gene: -; CDR3nt: TGTGCCAGCAGCCAATCATACGAGCAGTACTTC; CDR3aa: CASSQSYEQYF
abundance: -; v_gene: TRBV7-8; j_gene: TRBJ1-4; d_gene: -; CDR3nt: TGTGCCTCGGCGGGGGGCCCTAATGAAAAACTGTTTTTT; CDR3aa: CASAGGPNEKLFF
abundance: -; v_gene: TRBV4-1; j_gene: TRBJ1-1; d_gene: TRBD1; CDR3nt: TGCGCCAGCAGCCAAGGAAGGGGGCTGGGGGGCGGTCACCAGAGCTCGTTGAGTTTCTTT; CDR3aa: CASSQGRGLGGGHQSSLSFF
abundance: -; v_gene: TRBV18; j_gene: TRBJ2-5; d_gene: TRBD2; CDR3nt: TGTGCCAGCTCACCAGGGCTAGCGGGAGGAGAGACCCAGTACTTC; CDR3aa: CASSPGLAGGETQYF
abundance: few; v_gene: TRBV27; j_gene: TRBJ1-5; d_gene: -; CDR3nt: TGTGCCAGCAGCCGACATTTTAGCAATCAGCCCCAGCATTTT; CDR3aa: CASSRHFSNQPQHF
abundance: -; v_gene: TRBV28; j_gene: TRBJ1-5; d_gene: -; CDR3nt: TGTGCCATACTGGGGGCAGGCAATCAGCCCCAGCATTTT; CDR3aa: CAILGAGNQPQHF
abundance: -; v_gene: TRBV5-6; j_gene: TRBJ2-1; d_gene: -; CDR3nt: TGTGCCAGCAGCTTACTCCGGGGGAATGAGCAGTTCTTC; CDR3aa: CASSLLRGNEQFF